This T cell receptor beta chain originates from a study of CD8+ T cells in alopecia areata. Findings and caveats of the study: An increase in clonality over normal scalp was evident in lesional scalp, especially alopecia totalis/universalis. Patients shared TCRs less clearly than mice did, possibly for HLA-related reasons. Normal skin contains resident alphabeta T cells, and these are also sequenced in scalp samples.

CD4+ and CD8+ T cells were sorted from PBMCs stained for CD3, CD4 and CD8. As the sequencing template, cDNA was produced by extracting RNA and reverse transcribing it. The table came from immunoSEQ multiplex PCR; TCRdb's copy has only in-frame clones and leaves some out. Seen here are over 150,000 clones, around 50% observed once, and the top ten hold around 5%. Notes on this clone: Its antigen is unidentified.

The CDR3 loop spans 15 amino acids. Between the trimmed V and J ends, which lost 7 bases and 2 bases, there was a span of 16 bases. Germline V gene data show CDR1 as MNHEY and CDR2 as SVGAGI. The clonotype originates from a human donor in good health. J is TRBJ2-3 and V is TRBV6-5; the D is unclear. The sequencing sample was made of CD8+ T cells sorted from blood. The CDR3 nucleotides read TGTGCCAGCACTCGGATGGGTCTCGACACAGATACGCAGTATTTT. Amino acid sequence: CASTRMGLDTDTQYF.